This TCR beta chain was obtained from a study of control samples from healthy donors and cancer patients. CDR3 length: 14 amino acids. Germline CDR1 reads SGHAT; CDR2 reads FQNNGV. Germline trimming cut 5 bases from V and 1 base from J; bases unmatched to any gene: 3. The table came from immunoSEQ multiplex PCR; TCRdb's copy has only in-frame clones and leaves some out. The data hold approximately 37,000 clones, with 80% to 95% observed a single time. The sequenced material came from blood. This TCR was sampled from a woman aged 45 to 65 in good health. The rearrangement uses TRBV11-2 and TRBJ1-1, with 8 bases that match TRBD1. CDR3 DNA: TGTGCCAGCAGCCGGGACAGGACGAACACTGAAGCTTTCTTT. This sequence encodes CASSRDRTNTEAFF.